This T cell receptor beta chain emerged from a study of T-cell memory formation after mild COVID-19. Study overall: Among the donors, TCR clusters were largely specific to each donor. Findings of the study overall: CD4/CD8 balance characterized clones contracting day 15 to 85, and CD4+ skew characterized later expanders.

Germline CDR1 is SGHVS and CDR2 is FQNEAQ. Trimming removed 1 base at V and 0 bases at J, with 15 bases between. The CDR3 covers 18 residues. Comments on this clonotype: Its cognate antigen is unknown.

TCRdb called the 5' RACE reads again in MiXCR, with one record for every CDR3 protein. The table shows around 530,000 distinct CDR3 sequences, with less than 25% occurring only once. The specimen was PBMCs or a T cell subset sorted from them (not recorded which). The TCR sequence derives from an adult woman who had mild COVID-19 (a few samples of this study predate the infection). Cell type and time point are not known. The chain uses TRBV7-8 and TRBJ1-4, with D perhaps matching TRBD1 (6 bases). The CDR3 spells CASSLELGTLATNEKLFF. The CDR3 nucleotides are TGTGCCAGCAGCTTAGAATTGGGGACACTCGCAACTAATGAAAAACTGTTTTTT.